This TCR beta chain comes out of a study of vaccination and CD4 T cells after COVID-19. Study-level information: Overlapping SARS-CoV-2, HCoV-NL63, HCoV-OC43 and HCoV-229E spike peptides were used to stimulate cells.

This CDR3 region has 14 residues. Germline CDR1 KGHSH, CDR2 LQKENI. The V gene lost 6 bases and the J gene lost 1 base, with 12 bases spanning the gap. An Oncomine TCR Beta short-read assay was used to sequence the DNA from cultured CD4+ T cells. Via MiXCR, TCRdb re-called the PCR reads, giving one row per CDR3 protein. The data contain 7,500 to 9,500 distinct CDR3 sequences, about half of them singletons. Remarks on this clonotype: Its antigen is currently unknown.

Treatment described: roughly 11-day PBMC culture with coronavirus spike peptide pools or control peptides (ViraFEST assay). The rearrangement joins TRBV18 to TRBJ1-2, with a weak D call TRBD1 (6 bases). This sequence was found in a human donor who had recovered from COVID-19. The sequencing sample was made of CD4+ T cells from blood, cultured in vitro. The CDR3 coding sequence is TGTGCCAGCTCCCGAGACAGGTTTAACTATGGCTACACCTTC. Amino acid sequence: CASSRDRFNYGYTF. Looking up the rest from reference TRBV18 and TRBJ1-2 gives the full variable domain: NAGVMQNPRHLVRRRGQEARLRCSPMKGHSHVYWYRQLPEEGLKFMVYLQKENIIDESGMPKERFSAEFPKEGPSILRIQQVVRGDSAAYFCASSRDRFNYGYTFGSGTRLTVV.